A single sample is the source of the 27 T cell receptor beta chains below, sequenced in a study of tumor-infiltrating lymphocytes in primary liver carcinoma (dated by TCRdb to about 2017). Total RNA and DNA were co-extracted from roughly 20-30 mg of bulk tissue with the AllPrep DNA/RNA mini kit, without cell sorting. The instrument was an Illumina HiSeq 2500. Starting from 500 to 650 ng total RNA, TCRbeta-specific cDNA was produced by reverse transcription with a constant-region primer and ProtoScript II reverse transcriptase. Construction of the TCRbeta libraries relied on three nested rounds of multiplex PCR, following a slightly modified ARM-PCR procedure. Each of the first two PCR rounds ran for about 10 cycles and used multiplex TRBV1-TRBV30 forward primers together with a Cbeta reverse primer. TCRdb trimmed public reads at Q25 via fastp, called clones via MiXCR and kept in-frame beta chains. Duplicate CDR3 protein sequences are folded into a single record with the most common DNA and genes. The sample includes 100,000 to 150,000 distinct CDR3 sequences, with roughly 69% observed a single time. Clones ranked in the top ten supply 7% to 10% of the sample.

Sequencing used liver tumor tissue from sampling region 1. Interpreted using the paper, the cell subset or site label stands for: tumor region T1, superior pole. The receptor set was obtained from a woman aged 55-70 years with primary liver carcinoma and hepatitis B virus infection.

J is TRBJ2-3 and V is TRBV6-2 or TRBV6-3, with D unresolved. The CDR3 runs to 13 residues. Germline lookup yields CDR1 MNHEY and CDR2 SVGEGT. V shed 4 bases and J shed 11 bases, with 16 bases lying between them. Here the CDR3 reads CASSSPTVGMQYF. The CDR3 DNA reads as TGTGCCAGCAGTTCCCCCACGGTGGGTATGCAGTATTTT.

The table lists this clonotype with a count of one. Here the CDR3 omits its conserved ending phenylalanine or tryptophan, so a read error is the likely source. The gene calls are TRBV30 and TRBJ2-5; D call uncertain. V dropped 0 bases and J dropped 5 bases, with 4 bases sitting between them. Germline-derived CDR1 and CDR2 are GTSNPN and SVGIG (reference sequence). This CDR3 region has 11 residues. CDR3 protein: CAWSVIETQYL. The CDR3 bases are TGTGCCTGGAGTGTCATTGAGACCCAGTACTTA.

Only a few counts were recorded for this clonotype. The genes are TRBV20-1 and TRBJ2-2; 7 nucleotides agree with TRBD1. Germline values: CDR1 DFQATT, CDR2 SNEGSKA (reference sequence). V gave up 5 bases and J gave up 1 base; unmatched junction bases: 7. CDR3 length: 15 amino acids. The CDR3 loop is CSALTRQGNTGELFF. CDR3 bases: TGCAGTGCTCTCACGAGACAGGGGAACACCGGGGAGCTGTTTTTT.

The genes are TRBV11-2 and TRBJ2-1; D is undetermined. The CDR3 length is 12 residues. In germline, CDR1 is SGHAT, CDR2 FQNNGV. Written as DNA, the CDR3 is TGTGCTAACAGCTTAGGAAAGAATGAGCAGTTCTTC. Translated, it gives CANSLGKNEQFF.

This clonotype turned up a few times. The chain has TRBV7-9 and TRBJ1-6; D is unresolved. Germline V lookup: CDR1 SEHNR, CDR2 FQNEAQ (reference sequence). V lost 5 bases, J lost 8 bases, and 4 bases lay in between. The CDR3 contains 11 residues. The CDR3 nucleotides are TGTGCCAGCAGCCGTGATTCACCCCTCCACTTT. This translates into CASSRDSPLHF.

This clonotype came up a few times. The chain couples TRBV7-8 to TRBJ2-2, with TRBD2 identical over 8 bases. Unmatched junction bases numbered 17, after V lost 5 bases and J lost 3 bases. CDR3 length: 19 residues. Germline V gives CDR1 SGHVS, CDR2 FQNEAQ. The CDR3 protein is CASSLKGLALTVDTGELFF. CDR3 coding DNA: TGTGCCAGCAGCCTAAAAGGACTAGCTCTTACGGTGGACACCGGGGAGCTGTTTTTT.

Regarding this clonotype: Its ends do not fully match the called genes, so a read error is possible. The CDR3 DNA reads as TGTACCAGCAGCCCCGAGAGGGGGGGATATAGCGGCCGCACAGATACACAGTATTTT. This translates into CTSSPERGGYSGRTDTQYF. The chain uses TRBV11-2 and TRBJ2-3; tentatively, D is TRBD2 (7 bases). The CDR3 totals 19 residues. In germline, CDR1 is SGHAT, CDR2 FQNNGV.

In the case of this clonotype: One end of the junction fails to match germline, which may point to a read error. The rearrangement uses TRBV29-1 and TRBJ2-3; D may be TRBD2 (6 bases). Germline CDR1 and CDR2: SQVTM and ANQGSEA. The CDR3 is 13 amino acids. CDR3 DNA sequence: TGCAGTGTTGACGAACTAGCAGCAAATACGCAGTATTTT. Amino acids: CSVDELAANTQYF.

This clonotype has at least ten counts. The gene calls are TRBV12-3 or TRBV12-4 and TRBJ1-1, with 11 nucleotides matching TRBD1. Germline trimming cut 6 bases from V and 10 bases from J; bases unmatched to any gene: 4. The CDR3 length is 12 residues. The CDR3 loop reads CASSGQGASAFF. The CDR3 DNA reads TGTGCCAGCAGCGGACAGGGGGCATCAGCTTTCTTT.

The rearrangement links TRBV30 to TRBJ2-3, with 9 positions matching TRBD2. The CDR3 contains 14 residues. Trimming cost V 3 bases and J 3 bases; bases outside gene matches: 4. CDR1 and CDR2 from the germline V gene are GTSNPN and SVGIG (reference sequence). This CDR3 reads CAWRDGLATDTQYF. CDR3 bases: TGTGCCTGGAGAGACGGACTAGCGACAGATACGCAGTATTTT.

This chain links TRBV9 with TRBJ1-5; D is undetermined. The ends were cut back, 2 bases at V and 0 bases at J, with 21 bases in the middle. This CDR3 has 19 amino acids. The germline V gene encodes CDR1 SGDLS and CDR2 YYNGEE. The CDR3: CASSVIRGSGSYSNQPQHF. DNA of the CDR3: TGTGCCAGCAGCGTTATACGGGGAAGCGGATCTTATAGCAATCAGCCCCAGCATTTT.

This clonotype was detected ten times or more. The chain recombines TRBV6-1 with TRBJ1-1; 7 bases are a match to TRBD1. Trimming removed 10 bases from V and 6 bases from J; junction bases left unmatched: 8. Looked up from germline, CDR1 is MNHNS and CDR2 is SASEGT. The CDR3 is 12 residues long. DNA of the CDR3: TGTGCCAATGACAGGGTCGGGGCTGAAGCTTTCTTT. Its translation: CANDRVGAEAFF.

The V gene is TRBV5-1, the J gene TRBJ2-4; 9 bases match TRBD1. J was trimmed by 1 base and V by 5 bases; bases with no gene match: 7. The germline CDR1 and CDR2 sequences are SGHRS and YFSETQ. The CDR3 has 16 amino acids. The CDR3 region has the DNA TGCGCCAGCAGGGAAAGCGGACAGGGGGCCAAAAACATTCAGTACTTC. Protein: CASRESGQGAKNIQYF.

Points on this clonotype: This may be a read error, as it is one base from a much larger clone. Here the CDR3 reads CASSPGVTAAFF. DNA for the CDR3: TGTGCCAGCAGCCCAGGGGTCACTGCAGCTTTCTTT. The gene calls are TRBV12-3 or TRBV12-4 and TRBJ1-1, with a tentative D call TRBD1 (6 bases). This CDR3 contains 12 residues.

The genes are TRBV28 and TRBJ1-5; perhaps TRBD1 as D (6 bases). V lost 3 bases and J lost 6, with 21 bases in between. This CDR3 region has 17 residues. Germline assignment: CDR1 MDHEN and CDR2 SYDVKM. DNA of the CDR3: TGTGCCAGCAGTTTTCTTCGCAGGGGATCTAGGGGTCAGCCCCAGCATTTT. It yields the protein CASSFLRRGSRGQPQHF.

Comment on this clonotype: A much more abundant neighbour one base away suggests this may be a read error. V usage is TRBV30 and J usage is TRBJ2-3, with 9 nucleotides matching TRBD2. The germline V gene has CDR1 GTSNPN and CDR2 SVGIG (reference sequence). The length of the CDR3 is 14 residues. For the CDR3, the DNA is TGTTCCTGGAGGGTAGCGGGAGACACAGATACGCAGTATTTT. Translated: CSWRVAGDTDTQYF.

With respect to this clonotype: One junction end disagrees with the germline gene, perhaps due to a read error. The CDR3 protein is CANSRQGGSYNEQFF. CDR3 bases: TGTGCCAACAGCCGACAGGGAGGGTCCTACAATGAGCAGTTCTTC. The chain employs TRBV5-4 and TRBJ2-1; D could derive from TRBD1 or TRBD2 (7 bases each). CDR3 size: 15 residues. Germline V gene data show CDR1 as SGHNT and CDR2 as YYREEE (reference sequence).

With regard to this clonotype: Its ends do not fully match the called genes, so a read error is possible. The genes are TRBV11-2 and TRBJ2-3, with 7 bases aligning to TRBD2. The germline V gene encodes CDR1 SGHAT and CDR2 FQNNGV. CDR3 length: 17 residues. CDR3 protein: CASSIEVRAGVTDTQYF. The CDR3, as DNA: TGTGCCAGCAGCATAGAGGTTCGGGCGGGGGTCACAGATACGCAGTATTTT.

This clonotype was detected only once. The chain couples TRBV11-2 to TRBJ2-3, with D possibly TRBD2 on 5 matching bases. The V end lost 5 bases, the J end lost 7 bases, and 22 bases lay between the germline ends. CDR1 is SGHAT, CDR2 FQNNGV, per germline. CDR3 length: 16 residues. As DNA, the CDR3 is TGTGCCAGCAGCGGAGAGGGCGTAGCAGGAGAATATACGCAGTATTTT. Translation: CASSGEGVAGEYTQYF.

The rearrangement uses TRBV11-2 and TRBJ1-4; unclear D gene. The CDR3 covers 13 residues. The germline CDR1 and CDR2 sequences are SGHAT and FQNNGV. The CDR3 region is CPNSLDRQAEAFF. CDR3 in DNA: TGTCCCAACAGCTTAGATCGGCAGGCCGAAGCCTTTTTT. Filled out from reference TRBV11-2 and TRBJ1-4, the complete variable domain reads EAGVAQSPRYKIIEKRQSVAFWCNPISGHATLYWYQQILGQGPKLLIQFQNNGVVDDSQLPKDRFSAERLKGVDSTLKIQPAKLEDSAVYLCPNSLDRQAEAFFGSGTQLSVL.

About this clonotype: A junction end diverges from the germline sequence, so it may reflect a read error. The V and J genes are TRBV11-2 and TRBJ1-1; 7 bases line up with TRBD1. The V gene's germline CDR1 is SGHAT and CDR2 FQNNGV. The CDR3 covers 19 residues. CDR3 loop: CASSRDLTGMRRANTETFF. CDR3 coding DNA: TGTGCCAGCAGCCGTGATTTGACAGGGATGAGGAGGGCGAATACTGAAACTTTCTTT.

The rearrangement joins TRBV14 to TRBJ2-5; the match to TRBD2 covers 14 bases. CDR1 and CDR2 from the germline V gene are SGHDN and FVKESK. The CDR3 totals 18 residues. J was trimmed by 5 bases and V by 5 bases; bases with no gene match: 13. CDR3 sequence reads: CASSSRRTSGRRGETQYF. In nucleotides, the CDR3 is TGTGCCAGCAGCTCCCGAAGGACTAGCGGGAGGAGAGGGGAGACCCAGTACTTC.

Comment on this clonotype: A much larger clone differs by one base, so this may be a read error. The conserved phenylalanine or tryptophan normally closing the CDR3 is absent here, so this likely arose from a read error. The chain has TRBV5-5 and TRBJ2-3; 8 positions agree with TRBD1. This CDR3 contains 14 residues. Losses at the gene ends were 4 bases for V and 6 bases for J; bases not matched to a gene: 7. CDR1 is SGHKS, CDR2 YYEKEE, per germline (reference sequence). CDR3 in amino acids: CASSPQGAGDTQYL. The DNA of the CDR3 is TGTGCCAGCAGCCCGCAGGGGGCCGGGGATACGCAGTATCTT.

The rearrangement links TRBV5-1 to TRBJ2-7, with 8 bases fitting TRBD1. The CDR3 totals 14 residues. The trim removed 7 bases at V and 2 bases at J, leaving 8 bases unmatched. Germline CDR1 is SGHRS and CDR2 is YFSETQ. The CDR3 spells CASAPGQEAYEQYF. CDR3 nucleotide sequence: TGCGCCAGCGCCCCGGGACAGGAGGCCTACGAGCAGTACTTC.

This clonotype was seen more than once but under ten times. V usage is TRBV6-6 and J usage is TRBJ1-1; perhaps TRBD1 as D (6 bases). The V end was cut by 6 bases, the J end by 1 base, with 12 bases between. The CDR3 spans 14 residues. Germline V lookup: CDR1 MNHNY, CDR2 SVGAGI (reference sequence). The CDR3 reads CASSGWTANTEAFF. In DNA form, the CDR3 reads TGTGCCAGCAGCGGGTGGACAGCGAACACTGAAGCTTTCTTT.

Concerning this clonotype: This could be a read error, since a much larger clone is one nucleotide away. It is likely a read error, because the conserved phenylalanine at the end of the CDR3 is missing. J is TRBJ2-2 and V is TRBV6-5; the D gene is possibly TRBD2 (6 bases). This CDR3 is 15 amino acids long. The germline gives CDR1 MNHEY, CDR2 SVGAGI. V lost 0 bases, J lost 6 bases, and 11 bases lay in between. The CDR3 nucleotides are TGTGCCAGCAGTTACTCGTTAGGGAGGTCCGGGGAGCTGTTTTTA. It specifies CASSYSLGRSGELFL.

This clonotype has ten or more counts. V is TRBV5-4 and J is TRBJ2-1, with 7 bases aligning to TRBD1. CDR1 is SGHNT, CDR2 YYREEE, per germline (reference sequence). The CDR3 contains 14 residues. V was pared by 3 bases and J by 5 bases, with 5 bases of the junction left unmatched. The CDR3 DNA sequence: TGTGCCAGCAGCTCAAAGACAGGGCACAATGAGCAGTTCTTC. Translating gives CASSSKTGHNEQFF.